One sample yielded the 18 T cell receptor beta chains listed below, sequenced in a study of T cell responses to AZD1222 COVID-19 vaccine. Generated by immunoSEQ multiplex PCR, the TCRdb table keeps only in-frame clones and is missing some. The table lists approximately 130,000 clones, roughly nine tenths of them singletons. Sequenced material: peripheral blood, taken 28 days after the second AZD1222 dose. These receptors were obtained from an adult who received the AZD1222 COVID-19 vaccine.

The chain employs TRBV27 and TRBJ2-1; D is uncertain. Trimming took off 3 bases at V and 4 bases at J, with 10 bases between the two ends. The CDR3 is 14 residues long. Looked up from germline, CDR1 is MNHEY and CDR2 is SMNVEV (reference sequence). CDR3 sequence reads: CASSLQETYNEQFF. The CDR3, as DNA: TGTGCCAGCAGTTTGCAGGAGACTTACAATGAGCAGTTCTTC.

The rearrangement joins TRBV5-4 to TRBJ1-3; D is unresolved. Per the germline V gene, CDR1 is SGHNT and CDR2 is YYREEE (reference sequence). This CDR3 is built from 14 residues. The V gene lost 2 bases and the J gene lost 0 bases, with 6 bases spanning the gap. The CDR3 loop is CASSFRASGNTIYF. CDR3 sequence (DNA): TGTGCCAGCAGCTTCCGGGCCTCTGGAAACACCATATATTTT.

The chain combines TRBV4-2 with TRBJ2-1, with TRBD2 matching over 7 bases. The CDR3 covers 15 residues. V shed 1 base, J shed 9 bases, and the junction held 9 bases outside the gene matches. The V gene's germline CDR1 is LGHNA and CDR2 YNFKEQ. CDR3 region: CASSQAEGTSAEQFF. The CDR3 DNA follows: TGTGCCAGCAGCCAAGCAGAGGGAACTAGCGCTGAGCAGTTCTTC.

The chain uses TRBV4-1 and TRBJ2-1, with 11 bases fitting TRBD2. The germline CDR1 and CDR2 sequences are MGHRA and YSYEKL. The junction had 1 base not matched to a gene; V was cut back by 0 bases and J by 3 bases. The CDR3 runs 16 residues. The chain's CDR3 is CASSQEGTSGYNEQFF. The CDR3 DNA follows: TGCGCCAGCAGCCAAGAGGGGACTAGCGGCTACAATGAGCAGTTCTTC.

The chain links TRBV7-2 to TRBJ1-5; no firm D call. Germline V gives CDR1 SGHTA, CDR2 FQGNSA. This CDR3 spans 16 amino acids. V was clipped by 1 base and J by 3 bases, with 13 bases between them. The CDR3, as DNA: TGTGCCAGCAGCTTAGGACCGACCACCAACAATCAGCCCCAGCATTTT. Translated, it gives CASSLGPTTNNQPQHF.

The rearrangement joins TRBV7-9 to TRBJ1-1, with a weak D call TRBD1 (6 bases). The CDR3 extends over 12 amino acids. Trimming stripped 1 base from V and 8 bases from J, with 8 bases between. Germline V gene sequence: CDR1 SEHNR, CDR2 FQNEAQ (reference sequence). CDR3 region: CASSLVGGEAFF. The DNA of the CDR3 is TGTGCCAGCAGCTTAGTTGGGGGCGAAGCTTTCTTT. The full variable domain, rest sourced from reference TRBV7-9 and TRBJ1-1, is DTGVSQNPRHKITKRGQNVTFRCDPISEHNRLYWYRQTLGQGPEFLTYFQNEAQLEKSRLLSDRFSAERPKGSFSTLEIQRTEQGDSAMYLCASSLVGGEAFFGQGTRLTVV.

The rearrangement joins TRBV7-3 to TRBJ2-5; D is tentatively TRBD1 or TRBD2 (5 bases each). CDR3 length equals 13 residues. The germline V and J ends were trimmed by 5 bases and 5 bases, with 12 bases remaining between them. Germline V lookup: CDR1 SGHTA, CDR2 FQGTGA. CDR3 in amino acids: CASSLGVHETQYF. The CDR3 region has the DNA TGTGCCAGCAGCCTGGGGGTCCATGAGACCCAGTACTTC.

The chain carries TRBV19 and TRBJ2-2, with D possibly matching TRBD1 (5 bases). V was pared by 7 bases and J by 0 bases, with 15 bases between. The CDR3 sequence is 16 residues long. The germline gives CDR1 LNHDA, CDR2 SQIVND (reference sequence). The CDR3: CASIPAWTTNTGELFF. The CDR3 coding sequence is TGTGCCAGTATACCCGCTTGGACAACGAACACCGGGGAGCTGTTTTTT.

This chain uses TRBV27 with TRBJ1-2, with D uncertain. The CDR3 spans 13 residues. V was clipped by 3 bases and J by 6 bases, with 11 bases between them. The germline V gene has CDR1 MNHEY and CDR2 SMNVEV (reference sequence). The chain's CDR3 is CASSFSPKDGYTF. DNA of the CDR3: TGTGCCAGCAGTTTTAGCCCGAAAGATGGCTACACCTTC.

This chain joins TRBV27 and TRBJ2-3; no clear D gene. V shed 6 bases and J shed 0 bases, with 10 bases lying between them. The V gene's germline CDR1 is MNHEY and CDR2 SMNVEV (reference sequence). The CDR3 length is 14 residues. CDR3 protein: CASRSLISTDTQYF. In nucleotides, the CDR3 is TGTGCCAGCAGATCACTCATTAGCACAGATACGCAGTATTTT.

The rearrangement joins TRBV2 to TRBJ1-2; no clear D. V gave up 11 bases and J gave up 1 base, with 11 bases separating them. Germline assignment: CDR1 SNHLY and CDR2 FYNNEI. CDR3 size: 12 residues. The DNA for the CDR3 is TGTGCCCTCAATGACGTTAACTATGGCTACACCTTC. Its translation: CALNDVNYGYTF.

This chain links TRBV27 with TRBJ2-3; TRBD2 matches at 9 bases. Looked up from germline, CDR1 is MNHEY and CDR2 is SMNVEV (reference sequence). V lost 2 bases and J lost 7; bases outside the gene matches: 7. This CDR3 comprises 15 residues. The chain's CDR3 is CASSLAGGPVNTQYF. The CDR3 nucleotides read TGTGCCAGCAGTTTAGCGGGAGGGCCGGTTAATACGCAGTATTTT.

The sample holds a few counts of this clone. The chain uses TRBV7-2 and TRBJ1-4; the D is unclear. V lost 3 bases and J 3 bases, leaving 5 bases between the germline ends. In germline, CDR1 is SGHTA, CDR2 FQGNSA. The CDR3 totals 13 residues. CDR3 sequence: CASSLEPNEKLFF. CDR3 DNA sequence: TGTGCCAGCAGCTTGGAACCTAATGAAAAACTGTTTTTT. The full variable domain, in which reference TRBV7-2 and TRBJ1-4 provide the parts outside the CDR3, is GAGVSQSPSNKVTEKGKDVELRCDPISGHTALYWYRQSLGQGLEFLIYFQGNSAPDKSGLPSDRFSAERTGGSVSTLTIQRTQQEDSAVYLCASSLEPNEKLFFGSGTQLSVL.

This chain joins TRBV11-3 and TRBJ1-1; D remains unclear. The CDR3 spans 13 residues. Between the trimmed V and J ends, which lost 5 bases and 3 bases, there was a span of 10 bases. Germline assignment: CDR1 SGHNT and CDR2 YENEEA. CDR3 bases: TGTGCCAGCAGCCCGCGGGCGGACACTGAAGCTTTCTTT. Its protein product is CASSPRADTEAFF.

For this clone: Other DNA sequences within the sample encode an identical CDR3. The DNA for the CDR3 is TGTGCCAGCAGCCTTCTCGGCGGGAACACTGAAGCTTTCTTT. The encoded protein is CASSLLGGNTEAFF. This chain links TRBV6-5 with TRBJ1-1, with D unresolved. The CDR3 consists of 14 residues. The germline V gene encodes CDR1 MNHEY and CDR2 SVGAGI. The V gene lost 6 bases and the J gene lost 1 base, with 12 bases spanning the gap.

As to this clone: Different DNA sequences within this sample yield the same CDR3. This chain links TRBV19 with TRBJ1-5, with D possibly matching TRBD1 (5 bases). Germline V gene lookup returns CDR1 LNHDA and CDR2 SQIVND (reference sequence). Trimming stripped 1 base from V and 6 bases from J, with 13 bases between. The CDR3 has 15 amino acids. Here the CDR3 DNA reads TGTGCCAGTAGTATAGGTCAGGGAAGGGTTCAGCCCCAGCATTTT. The encoded protein is CASSIGQGRVQPQHF.

The chain recombines TRBV2 with TRBJ1-6; D unresolved. The germline V and J ends were trimmed by 2 bases and 6 bases, with 8 bases remaining between them. Germline-derived CDR1 and CDR2 are SNHLY and FYNNEI. The CDR3 contains 14 residues. DNA for the CDR3: TGTGCCAGCAGTGAAATCGCAGCTAATTCACCCCTCCACTTT. This translates into CASSEIAANSPLHF.

The chain has TRBV7-9 and TRBJ2-1; D is possibly TRBD1 (6 bases). Germline values: CDR1 SEHNR, CDR2 FQNEAQ (reference sequence). The CDR3 extends over 16 amino acids. Trimming removed 0 bases at V and 3 bases at J, with 12 bases between. CDR3 region: CASSLAQGPYYNEQFF. CDR3 nucleotides: TGTGCCAGCAGCTTAGCCCAGGGGCCATACTACAATGAGCAGTTCTTC.